The 25 T cell receptor beta chains presented below share a single source sample, sequenced in a study of cytomegalovirus exposure and HLA in healthy donors. PCR employed 60 Vbeta and 13 Jbeta primers. Here immunoSEQ multiplex PCR was the method, and the copy in TCRdb shows in-frame clones only, minus some. The sample lists approximately 150,000 clones; around 73% were seen once. Specimen: PBMCs. These receptors all come from a woman aged 18-29 years in good health and CMV-seropositive.

The CDR3 sequence is CASRPTLSSYNEQFF. In nucleotides, the CDR3 is TGTGCCAGCAGGCCGACTTTGAGCTCCTACAATGAGCAGTTCTTC. The chain carries TRBV27 and TRBJ2-1, with unresolved D. The CDR3 is made up of 15 amino acids. The germline V gene has CDR1 MNHEY and CDR2 SMNVEV (reference sequence). The germline V and J ends were trimmed by 6 bases and 0 bases, with 12 bases remaining between them.

This clone was seen a few times. V and J are TRBV28 and TRBJ1-1; TRBD1 matches at 9 bases. Germline trimming cut 6 bases from V and 0 bases from J; bases unmatched to any gene: 14. CDR3 length: 18 residues. Per germline, CDR1 MDHEN and CDR2 SYDVKM. CDR3 loop: CASSARSGQGAVNTEAFF. The CDR3 nucleotides read TGTGCCAGCAGCGCGAGGTCGGGACAGGGAGCTGTGAACACTGAAGCTTTCTTT.

This rearrangement joins TRBV4-3 to TRBJ2-1; 9 bases are shared with TRBD2. The germline V gene has CDR1 LGHNA and CDR2 YSLEER. The CDR3 covers 19 residues. With V trimmed by 1 base and J by 7 bases, 17 bases remained unmatched. DNA of the CDR3: TGCGCCAGCAGCCAAGGGCCGGGGACGAGCGGGGGGTATAGGAATGAGCAGTTCTTC. This translates into CASSQGPGTSGGYRNEQFF.

V gene TRBV7-2 combines with J gene TRBJ2-3; possible D gene TRBD1, 6 bases. The CDR3 sequence is 13 residues long. Per the germline V gene, CDR1 is SGHTA and CDR2 is FQGNSA. V lost 4 bases and J 4 bases, leaving 9 bases between the germline ends. The CDR3 coding sequence is TGTGCCAGCAGCTCCGACAGGCCAGATACGCAGTATTTT. Translated: CASSSDRPDTQYF.

The rearrangement links TRBV7-2 to TRBJ2-1, with 7 bases matching TRBD2. Looked up from germline, CDR1 is SGHTA and CDR2 is FQGNSA. Trimming at V came to 3 bases and at J to 9 bases, leaving 8 bases not matched to a gene. The CDR3 totals 14 residues. The CDR3 spells CASSLGDYRREQFF. The CDR3 DNA reads TGTGCCAGCAGCTTGGGGGACTATCGTCGTGAGCAGTTCTTC.

Notes on this clone: One end of the junction varies from germline; a read error may be responsible. The chain uses TRBV7-9 and TRBJ1-1; the D gene is possibly TRBD1 (5 bases). The CDR3 length is 12 residues. Germline V gene lookup returns CDR1 SEHNR and CDR2 FQNEAQ (reference sequence). CDR3: CSSSLQGPEAFF. CDR3 DNA sequence: TGTTCCAGCAGCCTCCAGGGCCCTGAAGCTTTCTTT.

As DNA, the CDR3 is TGTGCCAGCAGCGAGGTAACTGGGGCCAACGTCCTGACTTTC. The encoded protein is CASSEVTGANVLTF. The rearrangement uses TRBV5-6 and TRBJ2-6; D remains ambiguous. Germline-derived CDR1 and CDR2 are SGHDT and YYEEEE. V shed 4 bases and J shed 2 bases, with 7 bases lying between them. The length of the CDR3 is 14 residues. Based on the CDR3 plus reference TRBV5-6 and TRBJ2-6, the full variable domain is DAGVTQSPTHLIKTRGQQVTLRCSPKSGHDTVSWYQQALGQGPQFIFQYYEEEERQRGNFPDRFSGHQFPNYSSELNVNALLLGDSALYLCASSEVTGANVLTFGAGSRLTVL.

The chain combines TRBV4-3 with TRBJ2-7, with 9 bases that match TRBD2. The CDR3 runs 19 residues. Trimming at V came to 0 bases and at J to 4 bases, leaving 16 bases not matched to a gene. Per germline, CDR1 LGHNA and CDR2 YSLEER. The CDR3: CASSQEWATSGGVLYEQYF. The CDR3 bases are TGCGCCAGCAGCCAAGAATGGGCGACTAGCGGTGGGGTATTATACGAGCAGTACTTC.

The gene calls are TRBV6-5 and TRBJ2-6; D might be TRBD2 (6 bases). Germline lookup yields CDR1 MNHEY and CDR2 SVGAGI. The germline V and J ends were trimmed by 10 bases and 2 bases, with 12 bases remaining between them. The CDR3 is made up of 14 amino acids. The CDR3 reads CATSLAPGANVLTF. As DNA, the CDR3 is TGTGCCACCTCCCTAGCGCCTGGGGCCAACGTCCTGACTTTC.

The rearrangement uses TRBV10-3 and TRBJ1-1, with 11 bases matching TRBD1. The CDR3 runs to 15 residues. CDR1 ENHRY and CDR2 SYGVKD come from the germline V gene. V lost 6 bases to trimming and J lost 5 bases; unmatched junction nucleotides: 8. DNA of the CDR3: TGTGCCATCAGGGAGGACAGGGGGCCGGGGACTGAAGCTTTCTTT. Protein sequence: CAIREDRGPGTEAFF.

This chain uses TRBV7-3 with TRBJ2-1, with 10 bases matching TRBD2. The CDR3 length is 15 residues. V lost 3 bases and J lost 8; bases outside the gene matches: 7. Germline V lookup: CDR1 SGHTA, CDR2 FQGTGA. The CDR3 here is CASSFSGGALDEQFF. The CDR3 DNA sequence: TGTGCCAGCAGCTTCAGCGGGGGGGCCCTGGATGAGCAGTTCTTC.

This clone was seen a few times. This sequence joins TRBV19 and TRBJ1-2; a possible D gene is TRBD1 (6 bases). The CDR3 is 14 residues long. The V and J ends lost 5 bases and 8 bases respectively, with 18 bases between them. Per germline, CDR1 LNHDA and CDR2 SQIVND (reference sequence). This CDR3 reads CASSSRQAPWGYTF. CDR3 bases: TGTGCCAGTAGTTCTCGACAGGCGCCTTGGGGCTACACCTTC.

The chain recombines TRBV18 with TRBJ2-5, with TRBD2 identical over 13 bases. Germline CDR1 is KGHSH and CDR2 is LQKENI. This CDR3 comprises 15 residues. With 4 bases clipped from V and 2 bases from J, the junction kept 1 base outside the gene matches. The DNA for the CDR3 is TGTGCCAGCTCACAGACTAGCGGGGGGCAAGAGACCCAGTACTTC. It translates to CASSQTSGGQETQYF.

This clone was seen a handful of times. The chain uses TRBV7-9 and TRBJ1-1; a possible D gene is TRBD1 (5 bases). The CDR3 has 16 residues. V lost 1 base, J lost 5 bases, and 17 bases lay in between. Germline-derived CDR1 and CDR2 are SEHNR and FQNEAQ (reference sequence). CDR3 nucleotide sequence: TGTGCCAGCAGCTTAGGAGGCGGTGGGGCGCGGACTGAAGCTTTCTTT. Protein: CASSLGGGGARTEAFF.

The rearrangement links TRBV5-6 to TRBJ2-5; no firm D call. Between the trimmed V and J ends, which lost 3 bases and 11 bases, there was a span of 11 bases. CDR1 is SGHDT, CDR2 YYEEEE, per germline. The CDR3 consists of 11 residues. CDR3 in DNA: TGTGCCAGCAGCTCCCAGGAAGAGCAGTACTTC. This gives the protein CASSSQEEQYF. The full variable domain, rest sourced from reference TRBV5-6 and TRBJ2-5, is DAGVTQSPTHLIKTRGQQVTLRCSPKSGHDTVSWYQQALGQGPQFIFQYYEEEERQRGNFPDRFSGHQFPNYSSELNVNALLLGDSALYLCASSSQEEQYFGPGTRLLVL.

J is TRBJ2-1 and V is TRBV29-1, with no clear D. V lost 7 bases and J 7 bases, leaving 8 bases between the germline ends. The CDR3 has 10 residues. Germline values: CDR1 SQVTM, CDR2 ANQGSEA. Here the CDR3 DNA reads TGCAGCGCCGGGTCTAATGAGCAGTTCTTC. Encoded protein: CSAGSNEQFF.

As for this clone: The junction and the germline gene differ at one end; a read error may be behind it. V usage is TRBV4-3 and J usage is TRBJ1-2, with D tentatively TRBD1 (6 bases). This CDR3 is 13 amino acids long. The V gene's germline CDR1 is LGHNA and CDR2 YSLEER. The CDR3 reads CASGHGQSYGYTF. Here the CDR3 DNA reads TGCGCCAGCGGCCACGGACAGTCCTATGGCTACACCTTC.

CDR3 amino acids: CASSGQVRGKYNEQFF. In nucleotides, the CDR3 is TGTGCCAGCAGCGGACAAGTTAGGGGGAAGTACAATGAGCAGTTCTTC. The rearrangement joins TRBV7-3 to TRBJ2-1; a weak D match, TRBD1 (6 bases). The ends were cut back, 5 bases at V and 4 bases at J, with 18 bases in the middle. Germline CDR1 is SGHTA and CDR2 is FQGTGA. CDR3 length: 16 amino acids.

This clone was seen once. The V call is TRBV30, the J call TRBJ1-5; 8 positions agree with TRBD1. The CDR3 runs 15 residues. V lost 7 bases and J lost 0; bases outside the gene matches: 8. Germline CDR1 reads GTSNPN; CDR2 reads SVGIG (reference sequence). Here the CDR3 reads CAFDRGAYSNQPQHF. DNA of the CDR3: TGTGCCTTCGACAGGGGTGCGTATAGCAATCAGCCCCAGCATTTT.

The chain links TRBV19 to TRBJ1-5; TRBD1 matches 7 bases. V shed 7 bases and J 8 bases; nucleotides not matched to a gene: 11. The CDR3 is made up of 14 amino acids. Germline CDR1 and CDR2: LNHDA and SQIVND (reference sequence). The CDR3 sequence: CASTSWDRRKPQHF. The CDR3 DNA reads as TGTGCCAGTACAAGCTGGGACAGAAGAAAGCCCCAGCATTTT. The whole variable domain, filled in from reference TRBV19 and TRBJ1-5, reads DGGITQSPKYLFRKEGQNVTLSCEQNLNHDAMYWYRQDPGQGLRLIYYSQIVNDFQKGDIAEGYSVSREKKESFPLTVTSAQKNPTAFYLCASTSWDRRKPQHFGDGTRLSIL.

The rearrangement uses TRBV6-6 and TRBJ2-3, with a weak D call TRBD1 (5 bases). V dropped 2 bases and J dropped 2 bases, with 14 bases sitting between them. CDR3 size: 16 residues. Germline loops: CDR1 MNHNY, CDR2 SVGAGI (reference sequence). The CDR3 bases are TGTGCCAGCAGTTACGGGGCCCAAGCCCCCACAGATACGCAGTATTTT. Amino acids: CASSYGAQAPTDTQYF.

This clone was seen only a few times. J is TRBJ2-3 and V is TRBV15; TRBD2 might be the D (5 bases). The CDR3 consists of 15 residues. V was clipped by 0 bases and J by 4 bases, with 11 bases between them. Germline assignment: CDR1 LNHNV and CDR2 YYDKDF (reference sequence). Written as DNA, the CDR3 is TGTGCCACCAGCAGAGATCGCGGGCGGGCAGATACGCAGTATTTT. This sequence encodes CATSRDRGRADTQYF. Supplemented by reference TRBV15 and TRBJ2-3, the full variable domain reads DAMVIQNPRYQVTQFGKPVTLSCSQTLNHNVMYWYQQKSSQAPKLLFHYYDKDFNNEADTPDNFQSRRPNTSFCFLDIRSPGLGDTAMYLCATSRDRGRADTQYFGPGTRLTVL.

This clone has more than one count but fewer than ten. V usage is TRBV30 and J usage is TRBJ1-4; the D gene is possibly TRBD1 (5 bases). V lost 0 bases, J lost 7 bases, and 18 bases lay in between. This CDR3 is built from 16 residues. Germline V gives CDR1 GTSNPN, CDR2 SVGIG (reference sequence). The CDR3 protein is CAWSVGNRRMGEKLFF. DNA of the CDR3: TGTGCCTGGAGTGTAGGCAACAGGAGAATGGGTGAAAAACTGTTTTTT. Combining the CDR3 with reference TRBV30 and TRBJ1-4 gives the whole variable domain SQTIHQWPATLVQPVGSPLSLECTVEGTSNPNLYWYRQAAGRGLQLLFYSVGIGQISSEVPQNLSASRPQDRQFILSSKKLLLSDSGFYLCAWSVGNRRMGEKLFFGSGTQLSVL.

This chain links TRBV6-1 with TRBJ1-5, with D tentatively TRBD1 (5 bases). V lost 2 bases, J lost 3 bases, and 17 bases lay in between. CDR3 length: 17 amino acids. Germline V gene sequence: CDR1 MNHNS, CDR2 SASEGT. The CDR3 DNA reads as TGTGCCAGCAGTGAAAGATGGGTCCGGGACTCCAATCAGCCCCAGCATTTT. As protein: CASSERWVRDSNQPQHF.

This clone was detected only once. This chain links TRBV7-2 with TRBJ2-7; 8 bases align to TRBD2. Unmatched junction bases numbered 9, after V lost 5 bases and J lost 3 bases. The CDR3 consists of 15 residues. Germline CDR1 reads SGHTA; CDR2 reads FQGNSA. The CDR3 nucleotides read TGTGCCAGCAGCCGTCTGACTAGCGCCCGCTACGAGCAGTACTTC. Amino acid sequence: CASSRLTSARYEQYF.